This entry lists 24 T cell receptor beta chains sequenced from one sample in a study of T cell responses to AZD1222 COVID-19 vaccine. This table comes from immunoSEQ multiplex PCR, and its TCRdb copy is limited to in-frame clones, with some not included. The data contain roughly 250,000 clones, over 85% of them singletons. The source was peripheral blood, collected on day 0 of AZD1222 vaccination. The receptors shown here come from an adult in good health.

The genes are TRBV19 and TRBJ1-5; possibly TRBD1 for D (5 bases). This CDR3 spans 15 amino acids. The ends were cut back, 0 bases at V and 6 bases at J, with 12 bases in the middle. Germline CDR1 reads LNHDA; CDR2 reads SQIVND (reference sequence). The DNA for the CDR3 is TGTGCCAGTAGTATAGAGGGGGGGAAGGGTCAGCCCCAGCATTTT. It yields the protein CASSIEGGKGQPQHF.

The CDR3 loop is CASSSTVGGADGYTF. In DNA form, the CDR3 reads TGTGCCAGCAGCTCTACCGTAGGAGGTGCGGATGGCTACACCTTC. The V gene is TRBV7-9, the J gene TRBJ1-2, with D uncertain. The CDR3 loop spans 15 amino acids. Trimming shortened V by 4 bases and J by 6 bases, and 18 bases separated the two germline ends. Per the germline V gene, CDR1 is SEHNR and CDR2 is FQNEAQ (reference sequence).

J is TRBJ2-3 and V is TRBV28; 13 bases map to TRBD2. This CDR3 has 20 residues. Germline CDR1 MDHEN, CDR2 SYDVKM. Germline trimming cut 8 bases from V and 4 bases from J; bases unmatched to any gene: 21. The CDR3 loop is CASLAWGLLAGGPGADTQYF. The CDR3 nucleotides are TGTGCCAGCCTCGCATGGGGTTTACTAGCGGGAGGGCCCGGAGCAGATACGCAGTATTTT.

The V call is TRBV28, the J call TRBJ2-1; TRBD1 aligns across 10 bases. Trimming took 4 bases from V and 5 from J; bases not matched to a gene: 11. The CDR3 consists of 17 residues. Germline assignment: CDR1 MDHEN and CDR2 SYDVKM. The CDR3 DNA reads as TGTGCCAGCAGTTCAACCTGGGACAGGGGAAAACACAATGAGCAGTTCTTC. As protein: CASSSTWDRGKHNEQFF.

As regards this clone: This sample also contains other DNA sequences that code for the same CDR3. The V call is TRBV2, the J call TRBJ2-7, with 7 bases aligning to TRBD1. Germline CDR1 is SNHLY and CDR2 is FYNNEI. The CDR3 length is 12 residues. V was pared by 6 bases and J by 4 bases, with 3 bases of the junction left unmatched. The CDR3, as DNA: TGTGCCAGCAGGGGGGACAGTTACGAGCAGTACTTC. This sequence encodes CASRGDSYEQYF.

This clone showed up just a few times. The CDR3 is CASSQDARGGQPQHF. For the CDR3, the DNA is TGTGCCAGCAGCCAAGATGCTAGGGGGGGTCAGCCCCAGCATTTT. V is TRBV3-1 (or the pseudogene TRBV3-2) and J is TRBJ1-5; tentatively, D is TRBD1 (6 bases). V was clipped by 0 bases and J by 6 bases, with 12 bases between them. Germline CDR1 is LGHDT and CDR2 is YNNKEL (reference sequence). This CDR3 contains 15 residues.

This clone was seen a single time. The chain is built from TRBV28 and TRBJ2-7, with D unclear. V lost 6 bases and J 2 bases, leaving 14 bases between the germline ends. The CDR3 covers 14 residues. Germline V CDR1 and CDR2: MDHEN, SYDVKM. The CDR3, as DNA: TGTGCCAGCAGCCGCCCCGACATTACCTACGAGCAGTACTTC. As protein: CASSRPDITYEQYF. The entire variable domain, with the rest obtained from reference TRBV28 and TRBJ2-7, is as follows: DVKVTQSSRYLVKRTGEKVFLECVQDMDHENMFWYRQDPGLGLRLIYFSYDVKMKEKGDIPEGYSVSREKKERFSLILESASTNQTSMYLCASSRPDITYEQYFGPGTRLTVT.

Here the CDR3 DNA reads TGTGCCACCAATGGGGGGCGAGAGTACGAGCAGTACTTC. Translating it yields CATNGGREYEQYF. V gene TRBV28 combines with J gene TRBJ2-7, with D perhaps assigned TRBD1 or TRBD2 (6 bases each). CDR3 length: 13 residues. CDR1 MDHEN and CDR2 SYDVKM come from the germline V gene. V was cut by 10 bases and J by 4 bases, with 17 bases left in between. The full variable domain, rest sourced from reference TRBV28 and TRBJ2-7, is DVKVTQSSRYLVKRTGEKVFLECVQDMDHENMFWYRQDPGLGLRLIYFSYDVKMKEKGDIPEGYSVSREKKERFSLILESASTNQTSMYLCATNGGREYEQYFGPGTRLTVT.

The V call is TRBV24-1, the J call TRBJ2-1; TRBD2 aligns across 10 bases. CDR1 is KGHDR and CDR2 is SFDVKD in the germline V gene. This CDR3 is 15 amino acids long. V was clipped by 4 bases and J by 3 bases; unmatched bases: 2. The CDR3 reads CATSDSSGSYNEQFF. The CDR3 nucleotides read TGTGCCACCAGTGACTCTAGCGGGAGCTACAATGAGCAGTTCTTC.

As DNA, the CDR3 is TGTGCCAGCAGCTTTATGGCAGGGGTTACCGGGGAGCTGTTTTTT. Protein: CASSFMAGVTGELFF. The J gene is TRBJ2-2, the V gene TRBV5-4, with D tentatively TRBD1 (6 bases). Trimming took off 2 bases at V and 5 bases at J, with 13 bases between the two ends. The CDR3 consists of 15 residues. Germline CDR1 reads SGHNT; CDR2 reads YYREEE (reference sequence).

The gene calls are TRBV30 and TRBJ1-2; no firm D call. The V and J ends lost 0 bases and 7 bases respectively, with 15 bases between them. This CDR3 spans 14 amino acids. Germline V gene lookup returns CDR1 GTSNPN and CDR2 SVGIG (reference sequence). Written as DNA, the CDR3 is TGTGCCTGGAGTGTACCGAGGGCCTGGGGTGGCTACACCTTC. Its protein product is CAWSVPRAWGGYTF.

The V gene is TRBV4-1, the J gene TRBJ1-5, with TRBD1 matching over 9 bases. The CDR3 consists of 16 residues. Losses at the gene ends were 6 bases for V and 4 bases for J; bases not matched to a gene: 10. Germline values: CDR1 MGHRA, CDR2 YSYEKL. CDR3 sequence (DNA): TGCGCCAGCAGTCCCGGACAGGGGCCGGGGAATCAGCCCCAGCATTTT. Encoded protein: CASSPGQGPGNQPQHF.

The rearrangement links TRBV3-1 (or the pseudogene TRBV3-2) to TRBJ1-2; D call uncertain. Germline V lookup: CDR1 LGHDT, CDR2 YNNKEL (reference sequence). With 3 bases removed from V and 7 bases from J, the gap between germline ends came to 18 bases. CDR3 length: 15 amino acids. CDR3 bases: TGTGCCAGCAGCCATCCTCAGACACCCAGGCGTGGCTACACCTTC. Protein product: CASSHPQTPRRGYTF.

The chain couples TRBV7-2 to TRBJ1-5; TRBD1 might be the D (6 bases). The CDR3 length is 15 residues. Trimming took 3 bases from V and 11 from J, leaving 20 bases between them. CDR1 and CDR2 (germline): SGHTA, FQGNSA. As DNA, the CDR3 is TGTGCCAGCAGCTTGGGGCAGGGGAGTAAAATGGCCCAGCATTTT. This gives the protein CASSLGQGSKMAQHF.

The chain employs TRBV7-3 and TRBJ2-1; no definite D call. V was cut by 2 bases and J by 5 bases, with 4 bases left in between. The CDR3 runs 12 residues. CDR1 is SGHTA and CDR2 is FQGTGA in the germline V gene. The CDR3 DNA reads TGTGCCAGCAGCTTATCGGACAATGAGCAGTTCTTC. Encoded protein: CASSLSDNEQFF.

CDR3 residues: CASTHPWETDTQYF. The CDR3 region has the DNA TGTGCCAGCACTCATCCGTGGGAGACAGATACGCAGTATTTT. The genes are TRBV28 and TRBJ2-3, with a tentative D call TRBD2 (5 bases). The germline gives CDR1 MDHEN, CDR2 SYDVKM. CDR3 length: 14 residues. Trimming cost V 7 bases and J 3 bases, with 14 bases left between them.

There are a few counts of this clone. This sequence joins TRBV7-2 and TRBJ1-3; perhaps TRBD1 as D (6 bases). Trimming took 6 bases from V and 4 from J, leaving 13 bases between them. CDR3 length: 14 residues. Germline values: CDR1 SGHTA, CDR2 FQGNSA. This CDR3 is CASRTGRSGNTIYF. The DNA of the CDR3 is TGTGCCAGCAGAACAGGGCGTTCCGGAAACACCATATATTTT. Variable domain in full (rest from reference TRBV7-2 and TRBJ1-3): GAGVSQSPSNKVTEKGKDVELRCDPISGHTALYWYRQSLGQGLEFLIYFQGNSAPDKSGLPSDRFSAERTGGSVSTLTIQRTQQEDSAVYLCASRTGRSGNTIYFGEGSWLTVV.

The rearrangement uses TRBV2 and TRBJ1-1; D is perhaps TRBD1 (6 bases). With 8 bases removed from V and 7 bases from J, the gap between germline ends came to 20 bases. CDR1 and CDR2 from the germline V gene are SNHLY and FYNNEI. The CDR3 is made up of 14 amino acids. The CDR3 reads CASLQGWAGGEAFF. CDR3 nucleotides: TGTGCCAGCCTCCAGGGGTGGGCCGGGGGTGAAGCTTTCTTT.

This chain links TRBV7-2 with TRBJ2-7, with 14 bases matching TRBD2. The J segment lost 1 base and the V segment lost 5 bases, leaving 10 bases of the junction unmatched. This CDR3 is built from 18 residues. Germline V gives CDR1 SGHTA, CDR2 FQGNSA. The CDR3: CASSPGLAGGHRSYEQYF. The CDR3 DNA reads as TGTGCCAGCAGCCCCGGACTAGCGGGGGGCCATCGTTCCTACGAGCAGTACTTC.

The rearrangement links TRBV10-1 to TRBJ1-1; TRBD1 might be the D (5 bases). The CDR3 loop spans 14 amino acids. In germline, CDR1 is WNHNN, CDR2 SYGVQD (reference sequence). V lost 5 bases and J 3 bases, leaving 13 bases between the germline ends. The CDR3 loop reads CASSTGQGHTEAFF. As DNA, the CDR3 is TGCGCCAGCAGTACCGGGCAGGGTCACACTGAAGCTTTCTTT.

The chain joins TRBV20-1 to TRBJ1-2; no clear D gene. Trimming removed 3 bases at V and 2 bases at J, with 10 bases between. This CDR3 is built from 13 residues. Germline V gene sequence: CDR1 DFQATT, CDR2 SNEGSKA (reference sequence). In nucleotides, the CDR3 is TGCAGTGCTAGTGGTGGCGGGAACTATGGCTACACCTTC. It specifies CSASGGGNYGYTF.

This rearrangement joins TRBV28 to TRBJ1-2; 7 bases match TRBD1. V lost 4 bases to trimming and J lost 7 bases; unmatched junction nucleotides: 15. The CDR3 spans 16 residues. Germline V gene data show CDR1 as MDHEN and CDR2 as SYDVKM. The CDR3 is CASSSTLRLTGTGYTF. As DNA, the CDR3 is TGTGCCAGCAGTTCGACTCTTCGTTTGACAGGGACTGGCTACACCTTC.

The CDR3: CASSEWGSEAFF. The CDR3 region has the DNA TGTGCCAGCAGTGAATGGGGCAGCGAAGCTTTCTTT. V and J are TRBV2 and TRBJ1-1; TRBD1 might be the D (5 bases). Germline assignment: CDR1 SNHLY and CDR2 FYNNEI. The CDR3 totals 12 residues. The V end was cut by 2 bases, the J end by 8 bases, with 9 bases between.

This clone was detected once. This chain links TRBV6-2 or TRBV6-3 with TRBJ1-5; a possible D gene is TRBD1 (5 bases). This CDR3 region has 14 residues. CDR1 and CDR2 from the germline V gene are MNHEY and SVGEGT. The V gene lost 0 bases and the J gene lost 4 bases, with 7 bases spanning the gap. Written as DNA, the CDR3 is TGTGCCAGCAGTTACTCGACAGCTAATCAGCCCCAGCATTTT. This gives the protein CASSYSTANQPQHF.